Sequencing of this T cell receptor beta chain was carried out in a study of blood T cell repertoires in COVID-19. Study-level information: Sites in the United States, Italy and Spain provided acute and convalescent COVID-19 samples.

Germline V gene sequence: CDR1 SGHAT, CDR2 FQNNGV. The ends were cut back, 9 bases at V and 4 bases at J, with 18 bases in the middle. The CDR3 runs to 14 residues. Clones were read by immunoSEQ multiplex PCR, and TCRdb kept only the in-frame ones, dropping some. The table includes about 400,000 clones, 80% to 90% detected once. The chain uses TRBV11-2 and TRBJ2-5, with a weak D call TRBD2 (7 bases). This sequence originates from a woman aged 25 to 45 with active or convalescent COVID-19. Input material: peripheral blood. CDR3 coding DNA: TGTGCCAGTCGGCGTGGGGGGGCCTTAGAGACCCAGTACTTC. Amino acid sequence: CASRRGGALETQYF.